This passage covers 16 T cell receptor beta chains from one sample sequenced in a study of blood T cell repertoires in COVID-19. Only in-frame clones appear in the TCRdb table, and some are missing; sequencing was by immunoSEQ multiplex PCR. Among approximately 250,000 clones, over 75% were seen once, and the ten largest hold 2.5% to 3.5%. The sample was PBMCs or T cells enriched from blood (not recorded which). These receptors came from a middle-aged woman who had been exposed to COVID-19.

The chain uses TRBV4-2 and TRBJ2-3; D not certain. The germline gives CDR1 LGHNA, CDR2 YNFKEQ. The CDR3 extends over 13 amino acids. The V end was cut by 3 bases, the J end by 7 bases, with 11 bases between. The CDR3 DNA sequence: TGTGCCAGCAGCCAGTGGTTAGATCATACGCAGTATTTT. Translating it yields CASSQWLDHTQYF.

The chain recombines TRBV7-2 with TRBJ1-3, with D possibly TRBD1 on 6 matching bases. Trimming pared 6 bases from V and 0 bases from J, leaving 9 bases between. This CDR3 has 14 residues. Germline CDR1 SGHTA, CDR2 FQGNSA. CDR3 loop: CASRTGLSGNTIYF. In nucleotides, the CDR3 is TGTGCCAGCAGAACAGGGCTCTCTGGAAACACCATATATTTT.

The chain couples TRBV10-3 to TRBJ1-6, with D perhaps matching TRBD1 (5 bases). This CDR3 has 15 residues. Germline V gives CDR1 ENHRY, CDR2 SYGVKD. With 0 bases removed from V and 5 bases from J, the gap between germline ends came to 8 bases. This CDR3 is CAISESDRDNSPLHF. CDR3 DNA sequence: TGTGCCATCAGTGAGTCAGACAGAGATAATTCACCCCTCCACTTT.

The chain is built from TRBV7-3 and TRBJ2-2; weak D call: TRBD1 (6 bases). The V gene's germline CDR1 is SGHTA and CDR2 FQGTGA. The CDR3 consists of 13 residues. V was cut by 5 bases and J by 5 bases, with 9 bases left in between. CDR3 DNA sequence: TGTGCCAGCAGCATACAGGGTACCGGGGAGCTGTTTTTT. It is translated as CASSIQGTGELFF.

The chain couples TRBV6-5 to TRBJ2-2; no firm D call. This CDR3 contains 13 residues. Looked up from germline, CDR1 is MNHEY and CDR2 is SVGAGI. V was trimmed by 9 bases and J by 1 base, leaving 9 bases between them. The CDR3 DNA reads as TGTGCCAGTAGCCTAGTGAACACCGGGGAGCTGTTTTTT. The encoded protein is CASSLVNTGELFF.

The chain links TRBV4-2 to TRBJ2-1; perhaps TRBD1 as D (5 bases). V gave up 1 base and J gave up 7 bases, with 11 bases separating them. The CDR3 covers 14 residues. Looked up from germline, CDR1 is LGHNA and CDR2 is YNFKEQ. The CDR3 sequence is CASSQAAQENEQFF. As DNA, the CDR3 is TGTGCCAGCAGCCAAGCCGCACAGGAAAATGAGCAGTTCTTC.

The DNA of the CDR3 is TGTGCCAGCAGCTACCAGACAGGCTCTGGAAACACCATATATTTT. It yields the protein CASSYQTGSGNTIYF. The chain has TRBV7-3 and TRBJ1-3, with D maybe TRBD1 (6 bases). Germline V lookup: CDR1 SGHTA, CDR2 FQGTGA. Trimming shortened V by 4 bases and J by 0 bases, and 10 bases separated the two germline ends. The CDR3 contains 15 residues. Variable domain in full (rest from reference TRBV7-3 and TRBJ1-3): GAGVSQTPSNKVTEKGKYVELRCDPISGHTALYWYRQSLGQGPEFLIYFQGTGAADDSGLPNDRFFAVRPEGSVSTLKIQRTERGDSAVYLCASSYQTGSGNTIYFGEGSWLTVV.

The chain is built from TRBV4-3 and TRBJ1-2; D unclear. The V end was cut by 0 bases, the J end by 8 bases, with 19 bases between. CDR1 and CDR2 from the germline V gene are LGHNA and YSLEER. The CDR3 runs to 16 residues. The CDR3 loop is CASSQDSLTRTGGYTF. The CDR3 DNA sequence: TGCGCCAGCAGCCAAGACTCTCTCACTAGAACCGGGGGCTACACCTTC.

This chain connects TRBV7-8 to TRBJ1-1; no firm D call. The CDR3 covers 13 residues. V was pared by 5 bases and J by 1 base, with 8 bases between. The V gene's germline CDR1 is SGHVS and CDR2 FQNEAQ. The CDR3 region has the DNA TGTGCCAGCAGCGAAACAGAGAACACTGAAGCTTTCTTT. Translating it yields CASSETENTEAFF.

The rearrangement joins TRBV10-2 to TRBJ1-1, with D perhaps TRBD1 (6 bases). Trimming shortened V by 3 bases and J by 1 base, and 12 bases separated the two germline ends. Germline CDR1 WSHSY, CDR2 SAAADI. The CDR3 loop spans 15 amino acids. CDR3 nucleotide sequence: TGCGCCAGCAGTGACAAATCACAGGGGAACACTGAAGCTTTCTTT. Translating it yields CASSDKSQGNTEAFF.

This sequence joins TRBV7-8 and TRBJ2-7; TRBD2 is a possible D gene (5 bases). CDR1 is SGHVS and CDR2 is FQNEAQ in the germline V gene. This CDR3 has 14 residues. V lost 5 bases, J lost 4 bases, and 15 bases lay in between. The CDR3 region is CASSASGWAYEQYV. The CDR3, as DNA: TGTGCCAGCAGCGCTTCGGGATGGGCTTACGAGCAGTACGTC.

The genes are TRBV6-5 and TRBJ1-4, with 10 bases lining up with TRBD1. With 6 bases clipped from V and 11 bases from J, the junction kept 3 bases outside the gene matches. The length of the CDR3 is 12 residues. Germline CDR1 MNHEY, CDR2 SVGAGI. The CDR3 DNA sequence: TGTGCCAGCAGATTGGGACAGGGGAAACTGTTTTTT. This translates into CASRLGQGKLFF.

V usage is TRBV19 and J usage is TRBJ1-1, with 12 bases aligning to TRBD1. The V and J ends lost 2 bases and 0 bases, in that order; junction bases with no gene match: 13. The CDR3 contains 20 residues. Germline CDR1 LNHDA, CDR2 SQIVND (reference sequence). CDR3: CASSIRGSGTGGPMNTEAFF. In DNA, the CDR3 is TGTGCCAGTAGTATACGGGGATCCGGGACAGGGGGCCCCATGAACACTGAAGCTTTCTTT.

This clone was picked up a small number of times. The genes are TRBV20-1 and TRBJ1-2; 7 bases line up with TRBD1. J was trimmed by 0 bases and V by 3 bases; bases with no gene match: 4. This CDR3 region has 14 residues. The germline CDR1 and CDR2 sequences are DFQATT and SNEGSKA (reference sequence). The CDR3 region is CSASRTGSNYGYTF. Written as DNA, the CDR3 is TGCAGTGCTAGTAGGACAGGTTCTAACTATGGCTACACCTTC.

This clone has only one observation. The chain uses TRBV6-5 and TRBJ2-5, with D possibly TRBD2 on 5 matching bases. The germline V gene encodes CDR1 MNHEY and CDR2 SVGAGI. The CDR3 extends over 13 amino acids. The V gene lost 8 bases and the J gene lost 7 bases, with 17 bases spanning the gap. As DNA, the CDR3 is TGTGCCAGCGCCGACTCAACCCGGGGGACCCAGTACTTC. Protein product: CASADSTRGTQYF.

The chain recombines TRBV5-1 with TRBJ1-4; tentative D call: TRBD1 (6 bases). Germline V CDR1 and CDR2: SGHRS, YFSETQ. The CDR3 runs 16 residues. Trimming removed 0 bases from V and 0 bases from J, with 9 bases in between. This chain's CDR3 is CASSLVGAATNEKLFF. The CDR3 nucleotides are TGCGCCAGCAGCTTGGTGGGGGCGGCAACTAATGAAAAACTGTTTTTT.